What follows is one T cell receptor beta chain and its context. What it binds is unknown. The sample comes from a study of tumor-infiltrating lymphocytes in primary liver carcinoma. Whole-study results and caveats: Significantly greater top-250-clone fractions characterized tumors relative to blood (p = 0.039). Lesser overlap characterized tumor-adjacent and tumor-blood pairs relative to tumor region pairs.

Unsorted bulk tissue, about 19-32 mg of it, served as the source for co-extraction of RNA and DNA. No treatment had been given to the patients, who were chronically infected with HBV. From approximately 490 ng total RNA, TCR beta cDNA was generated with a primer in the constant region. What produced the TCR beta libraries was three nested multiplex PCR rounds using slightly modified ARM-PCR. Rounds one and two of PCR, each of roughly 10 cycles, were primed with TRBV1-TRBV30 forward primers and a C-beta reverse primer. TCRdb redid the calling of the multiplex PCR reads with MiXCR, one entry per CDR3 protein. Seen here are about 99,000 distinct CDR3 sequences, about three quarters observed once, and the top ten hold 9% to 10%. CDR1 and CDR2 (germline): MNHNS, SASEGT. This CDR3 is built from 17 residues. The V end lost 1 base, the J end lost 4 bases, and 20 bases lay between the germline ends.

The sequencing input was liver tumor tissue from sampling region 5. Sample subset: tumor region T5, tumor centre. The sequence was collected from a woman aged 55-70 years with primary liver carcinoma and hepatitis B virus infection. V usage is TRBV6-1 and J usage is TRBJ2-7, with D maybe TRBD2 (6 bases). The CDR3 sequence: CASSEVAWGEFLYEQYF. CDR3 sequence (DNA): TGTGCCAGCAGTGAAGTGGCCTGGGGGGAGTTCTTATACGAGCAGTACTTC.